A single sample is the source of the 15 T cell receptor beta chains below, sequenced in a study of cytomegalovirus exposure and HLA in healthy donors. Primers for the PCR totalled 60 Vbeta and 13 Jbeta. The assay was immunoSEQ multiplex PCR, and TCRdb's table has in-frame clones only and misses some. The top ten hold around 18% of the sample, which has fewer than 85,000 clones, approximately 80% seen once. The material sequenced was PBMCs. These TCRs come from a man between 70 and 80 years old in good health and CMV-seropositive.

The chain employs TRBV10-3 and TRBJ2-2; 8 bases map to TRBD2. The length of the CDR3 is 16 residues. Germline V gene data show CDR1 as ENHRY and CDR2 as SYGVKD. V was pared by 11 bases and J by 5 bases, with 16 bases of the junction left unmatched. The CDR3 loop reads CAASSGTSGKTGELFF. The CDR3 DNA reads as TGTGCCGCCTCCTCTGGCACTAGCGGAAAAACCGGGGAGCTGTTTTTT.

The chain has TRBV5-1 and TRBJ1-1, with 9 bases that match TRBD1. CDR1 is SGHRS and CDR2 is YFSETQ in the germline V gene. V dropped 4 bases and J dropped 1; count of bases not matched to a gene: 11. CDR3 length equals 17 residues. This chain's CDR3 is CASSRGGTGKRNTEAFF. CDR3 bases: TGCGCCAGCAGCCGTGGAGGGACAGGGAAAAGGAACACTGAAGCTTTCTTT.

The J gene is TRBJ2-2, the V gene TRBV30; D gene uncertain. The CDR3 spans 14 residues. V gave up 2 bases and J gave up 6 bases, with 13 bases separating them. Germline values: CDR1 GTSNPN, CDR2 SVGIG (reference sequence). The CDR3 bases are TGTGCCTGGAGTTCGGGTTCTGGAGCCGGGGAGCTGTTTTTT. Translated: CAWSSGSGAGELFF.

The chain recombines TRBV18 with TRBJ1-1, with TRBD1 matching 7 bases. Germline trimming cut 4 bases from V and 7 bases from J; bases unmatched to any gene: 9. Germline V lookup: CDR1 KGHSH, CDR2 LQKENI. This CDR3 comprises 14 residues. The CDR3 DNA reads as TGTGCCAGCTCACTTCAGGGGGAGACCTATGAAGCTTTCTTT. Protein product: CASSLQGETYEAFF.

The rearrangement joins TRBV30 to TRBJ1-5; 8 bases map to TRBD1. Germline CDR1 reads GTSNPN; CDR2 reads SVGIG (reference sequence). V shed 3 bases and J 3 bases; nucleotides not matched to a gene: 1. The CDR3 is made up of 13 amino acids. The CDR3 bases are TGTGCCTGGAGGGACAGGGACAATCAGCCCCAGCATTTT. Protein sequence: CAWRDRDNQPQHF.

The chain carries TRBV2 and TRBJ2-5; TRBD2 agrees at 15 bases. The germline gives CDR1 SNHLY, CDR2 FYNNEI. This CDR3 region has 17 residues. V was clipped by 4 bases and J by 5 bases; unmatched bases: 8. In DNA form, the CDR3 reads TGTGCCAGCAGTGCGGGACTAGCGGGAGGTATGCGGGAGACCCAGTACTTC. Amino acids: CASSAGLAGGMRETQYF. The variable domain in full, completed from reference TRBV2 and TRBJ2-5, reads EPEVTQTPSHQVTQMGQEVILRCVPISNHLYFYWYRQILGQKVEFLVSFYNNEISEKSEIFDDQFSVERPDGSNFTLKIRSTKLEDSAMYFCASSAGLAGGMRETQYFGPGTRLLVL.

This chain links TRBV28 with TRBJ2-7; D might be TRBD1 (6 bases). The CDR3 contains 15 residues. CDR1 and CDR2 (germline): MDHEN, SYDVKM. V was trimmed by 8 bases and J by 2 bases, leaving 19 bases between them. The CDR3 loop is CASSTQGKLTYEQYF. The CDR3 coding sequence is TGTGCCAGCTCTACACAGGGTAAATTAACCTACGAGCAGTACTTC.

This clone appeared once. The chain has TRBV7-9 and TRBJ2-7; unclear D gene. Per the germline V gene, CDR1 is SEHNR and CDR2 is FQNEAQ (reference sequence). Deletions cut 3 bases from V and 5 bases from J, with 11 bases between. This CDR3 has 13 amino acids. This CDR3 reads CASSFGGPHEQYF. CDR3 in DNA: TGTGCCAGCAGCTTTGGTGGGCCGCACGAGCAGTACTTC.

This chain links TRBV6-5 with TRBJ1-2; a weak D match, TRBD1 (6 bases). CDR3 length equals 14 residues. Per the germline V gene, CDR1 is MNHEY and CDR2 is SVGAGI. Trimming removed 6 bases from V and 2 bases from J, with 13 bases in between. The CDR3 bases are TGTGCCAGCAGACCCGAGGGGGTCAACTATGGCTACACCTTC. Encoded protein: CASRPEGVNYGYTF.

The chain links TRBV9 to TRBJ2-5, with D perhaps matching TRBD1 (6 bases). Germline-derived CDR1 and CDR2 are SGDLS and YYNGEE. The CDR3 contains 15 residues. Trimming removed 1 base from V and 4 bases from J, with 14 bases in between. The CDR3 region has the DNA TGTGCCAGCAGCGTATCAGGGACAAAGAGAGAGACCCAGTACTTC. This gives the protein CASSVSGTKRETQYF.

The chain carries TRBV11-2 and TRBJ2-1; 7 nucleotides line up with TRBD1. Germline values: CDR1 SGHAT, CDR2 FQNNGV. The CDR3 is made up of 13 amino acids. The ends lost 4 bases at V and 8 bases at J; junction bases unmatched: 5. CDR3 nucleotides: TGTGCCAGCAGCTCGGGACAGTTGGATGAGCAGTTCTTC. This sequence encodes CASSSGQLDEQFF. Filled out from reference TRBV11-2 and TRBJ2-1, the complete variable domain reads EAGVAQSPRYKIIEKRQSVAFWCNPISGHATLYWYQQILGQGPKLLIQFQNNGVVDDSQLPKDRFSAERLKGVDSTLKIQPAKLEDSAVYLCASSSGQLDEQFFGPGTRLTVL.

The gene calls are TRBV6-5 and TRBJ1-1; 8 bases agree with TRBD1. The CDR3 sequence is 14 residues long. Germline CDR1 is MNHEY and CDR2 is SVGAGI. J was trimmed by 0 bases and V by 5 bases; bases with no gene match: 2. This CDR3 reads CASSRTGMNTEAFF. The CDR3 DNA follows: TGTGCCAGCAGTAGGACAGGGATGAACACTGAAGCTTTCTTT.

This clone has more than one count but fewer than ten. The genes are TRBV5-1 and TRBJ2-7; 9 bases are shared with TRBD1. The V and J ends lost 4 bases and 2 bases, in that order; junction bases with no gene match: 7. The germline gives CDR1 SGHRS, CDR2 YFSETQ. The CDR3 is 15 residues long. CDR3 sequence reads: CASSRERQGAYEQYF. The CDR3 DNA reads TGCGCCAGCAGCCGGGAGAGACAGGGGGCCTACGAGCAGTACTTC.

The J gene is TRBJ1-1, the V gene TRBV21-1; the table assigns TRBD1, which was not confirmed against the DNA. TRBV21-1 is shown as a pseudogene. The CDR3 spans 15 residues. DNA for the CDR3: TGTGCCAGCACCTACCCTGGGACAGTGAACACTGAAGCTTTCTTT. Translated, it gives CASTYPGTVNTEAFF.

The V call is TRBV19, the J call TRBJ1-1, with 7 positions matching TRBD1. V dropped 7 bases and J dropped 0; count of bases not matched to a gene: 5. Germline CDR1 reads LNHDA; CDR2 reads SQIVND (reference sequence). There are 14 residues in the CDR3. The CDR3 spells CASTPDRLNTEAFF. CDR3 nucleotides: TGTGCCAGTACCCCGGACAGGTTGAACACTGAAGCTTTCTTT.